This TCR beta chain originates from a study of vaccination and CD4 T cells after COVID-19. In regard to this clonotype: Its antigen is unknown.

There are 13 residues in the CDR3. Germline V gives CDR1 ENHRY, CDR2 SYGVKD. V was clipped by 4 bases and J by 9 bases, with 14 bases between them. Treatment described: approximately 10-day PBMC culture with coronavirus spike peptide pools or control peptides (ViraFEST assay). Once obtained from cultured CD4+ T cells, the DNA was sequenced using the Oncomine TCR Beta short-read assay. TCRdb re-derived calls from the PCR reads in MiXCR, one entry per CDR3 protein. The table lists 10,000 to 15,000 distinct CDR3 sequences, about 50% of them singletons. Sequenced: CD4+ T cells from blood, cultured in vitro. The chain is built from TRBV10-3 and TRBJ2-3, with D unclear. The sequence was collected from a human donor who had recovered from COVID-19. This chain's CDR3 is CAISGDAVYTQYF. The CDR3, as DNA: TGTGCCATCAGTGGTGATGCCGTTTACACGCAGTATTTT.